The clone carrying this T cell receptor (beta chain) has a count of ten or more. The antigen is not known. It was RNA transcripts that yielded the amplified TCR beta CDR3 regions. The TCR CDR3 was amplified in a first-round RT-PCR using the HTBI primer set. TCRdb fed the multiplex PCR reads into MiXCR, producing one record per CDR3 protein. Of around 450,000 distinct CDR3 sequences listed, approximately 14% are singletons. The study based diagnoses on clinical symptoms, serum thyroxine and TRAb, thyroid ultrasound and orbital computed tomography. The data derive from a study of T cells in Graves' hyperthyroidism and ophthalmopathy. General observations from the study: Blood held most thyroid clonotypes expanded above 0.001 frequency.

The sequenced sample consisted of blood. The sequence came from a woman between 18 and 30 years old with Graves' hyperthyroidism.

The CDR3 region has the DNA TGTGCCACCAGCAGACGTAAAGGGGATTATATCTATGGCTACACCTTC. Its translation is CATSRRKGDYIYGYTF. The chain is built from TRBV15 and TRBJ1-2; possible D gene TRBD1, 5 bases. The CDR3 has 16 residues. Germline V lookup: CDR1 LNHNV, CDR2 YYDKDF (reference sequence). V was trimmed by 2 bases and J by 4 bases, leaving 17 bases between them.